This T cell receptor beta chain was recorded in a study of T cells after yellow fever vaccination. Findings and caveats of the study: By day 5 rather than day 15, the secondary response had peaked, though it was weaker. In post-booster samples, most primary-vaccination clones reappeared (about 95% CD4, 88% CD8).

Trimming shortened V by 4 bases and J by 3 bases, and 13 bases separated the two germline ends. CDR1 and CDR2 from the germline V gene are DFQATT and SNEGSKA (reference sequence). The CDR3 has 14 residues. Concerning this clonotype: No antigen is known for it.

In making TCR cDNA, 5'RACE template switching added a universal primer site and UMIs to it. TCRdb ran MiXCR on the 5' RACE reads and lists one entry per CDR3 protein. The sample lists 500,000 to 550,000 distinct CDR3 sequences, 20% to 25% occurring once. This chain connects TRBV20-1 to TRBJ2-4; D is perhaps TRBD1 (5 bases). This receptor was taken from a man aged 18-30 years who received the YFV17D yellow fever vaccine. Source: PBMCs, taken less than 25 days after the first yellow fever vaccination. The CDR3 is CSAIPGFSKNIQYF. The CDR3 nucleotides read TGCAGTGCTATCCCAGGGTTCAGCAAAAACATTCAGTACTTC.